Following are 25 T cell receptor beta chains from one sample sequenced in a study of identical twins. Using its own MiXCR run on the 5' RACE reads, TCRdb lists one record per CDR3 protein. Seen here are about 100,000 distinct CDR3 sequences, just under 6% observed once, and the top ten hold roughly 12%. The specimen sequenced was memory T cells sorted from blood. Receptors originate from a woman aged 45 to 65 in good health.

The sample holds many counts of this clonotype. The chain combines TRBV29-1 with TRBJ1-2; D remains ambiguous. The CDR3 runs 11 residues. The germline V gene has CDR1 SQVTM and CDR2 ANQGSEA. V was trimmed by 6 bases and J by 8 bases, leaving 13 bases between them. CDR3: CSVQRAEGYTF. Here the CDR3 DNA reads TGCAGCGTCCAAAGGGCGGAGGGCTACACCTTC.

This clonotype was recorded at least ten times. The chain recombines TRBV12-3 or TRBV12-4 with TRBJ1-4; D not resolved. The CDR3 has 17 amino acids. V was shortened by 7 bases and J by 8 bases, with 26 bases between the two germline ends. Written as DNA, the CDR3 is TGTGCCAGCACCGCATCGCCTGGAAAGGGAAATAGCGAAAAACTGTTTTTT. As protein: CASTASPGKGNSEKLFF.

This clonotype was detected ten times or more. The J gene is TRBJ2-1, the V gene TRBV5-1; the D is unclear. Trimming took 2 bases from V and 0 from J, leaving 9 bases between them. This CDR3 has 15 residues. Looked up from germline, CDR1 is SGHRS and CDR2 is YFSETQ. The CDR3 nucleotides are TGCGCCAGCAGCTTCGAGGTCAACTCCTACAATGAGCAGTTCTTC. Protein: CASSFEVNSYNEQFF.

This clonotype was counted many times. This chain joins TRBV10-1 and TRBJ2-1; TRBD2 aligns across 8 bases. The CDR3 covers 15 residues. The germline gives CDR1 WNHNN, CDR2 SYGVQD (reference sequence). The V gene end was trimmed by 3 bases and the J gene end by 10 bases; junction bases not matched to a gene: 11. In DNA form, the CDR3 reads TGCGCCAGCAGTGATAGCGGGGCCGGCACACGAGAGCAGTTCTTC. It translates to CASSDSGAGTREQFF.

This clonotype turned up a few times. The chain is built from TRBV2 and TRBJ2-1; no firm D call. Germline V gene sequence: CDR1 SNHLY, CDR2 FYNNEI. The V end was cut by 6 bases, the J end by 0 bases, with 15 bases between. The CDR3 length is 16 residues. CDR3 protein: CASSRSKGSSYNEQFF. CDR3 in DNA: TGTGCCAGCAGCCGCTCGAAGGGTAGCTCCTACAATGAGCAGTTCTTC.

At least ten counts were recorded for this clonotype. The V call is TRBV6-5, the J call TRBJ1-6; D gene uncertain. The CDR3 totals 15 residues. The germline CDR1 and CDR2 sequences are MNHEY and SVGAGI. The V end was cut by 6 bases, the J end by 7 bases, with 16 bases between. Written as DNA, the CDR3 is TGTGCCAGCAGGGCCCGCGGAGTCAACAATTCACCCCTCCACTTT. Protein: CASRARGVNNSPLHF.

The chain joins TRBV18 to TRBJ1-1, with D tentatively TRBD1 (6 bases). Germline CDR1 and CDR2: KGHSH and LQKENI. The ends were cut back, 6 bases at V and 1 base at J, with 18 bases in the middle. The CDR3 has 16 amino acids. CDR3 residues: CASSPVGGLENTEAFF. CDR3 in DNA: TGTGCCAGCTCCCCTGTGGGGGGCTTGGAGAACACTGAAGCTTTCTTT. The variable domain in full, completed from reference TRBV18 and TRBJ1-1, reads NAGVMQNPRHLVRRRGQEARLRCSPMKGHSHVYWYRQLPEEGLKFMVYLQKENIIDESGMPKERFSAEFPKEGPSILRIQQVVRGDSAAYFCASSPVGGLENTEAFFGQGTRLTVV.

The DNA for the CDR3 is TGTGCCTGGAGTCCCCCGGGACTAGCGGGACAACGGGCCAAAAACATTCAGTACTTC. It encodes CAWSPPGLAGQRAKNIQYF. The rearrangement uses TRBV30 and TRBJ2-4; TRBD2 matches at 13 bases. This CDR3 is 19 amino acids long. The V and J ends lost 2 bases and 1 base, in that order; junction bases with no gene match: 11. Germline lookup yields CDR1 GTSNPN and CDR2 SVGIG (reference sequence).

This clonotype was counted only a few times. This chain connects TRBV5-8 to TRBJ2-3; 7 bases fit TRBD1. The CDR3 is 16 amino acids. The germline CDR1 and CDR2 sequences are SGHTS and YDEGEE. V trimming: 4 bases; J trimming: 3 bases; junction bases outside the gene matches: 11. In DNA form, the CDR3 reads TGTGCCAGCAGCGCATACACAGGGGTTTCGACAGATACGCAGTATTTT. Protein product: CASSAYTGVSTDTQYF.

In its sample, this clonotype was seen many times. The rearrangement joins TRBV7-2 to TRBJ2-5, with D maybe TRBD2 (6 bases). Per the germline V gene, CDR1 is SGHTA and CDR2 is FQGNSA. The CDR3 spans 15 residues. With 0 bases removed from V and 6 bases from J, the gap between germline ends came to 14 bases. Written as DNA, the CDR3 is TGTGCCAGCAGCTTAGCGGCCGGGAGTTCGCAGACCCAGTACTTC. Protein sequence: CASSLAAGSSQTQYF.

This clonotype came up many times. The rearrangement joins TRBV16 to TRBJ2-3; possibly TRBD1 or TRBD2 for D (5 bases each). CDR3 length: 14 amino acids. Germline values: CDR1 KGHSY, CDR2 FQNENV. The V gene lost 2 bases and the J gene lost 3 bases, with 9 bases spanning the gap. The CDR3 loop reads CASSQPGPTDTQYF. DNA of the CDR3: TGTGCCAGCAGCCAACCGGGACCGACAGATACGCAGTATTTT. Filled out from reference TRBV16 and TRBJ2-3, the complete variable domain reads GEEVAQTPKHLVRGEGQKAKLYCAPIKGHSYVFWYQQVLKNEFKFLISFQNENVFDETGMPKERFSAKCLPNSPCSLEIQATKLEDSAVYFCASSQPGPTDTQYFGPGTRLTVL.

The sample holds many counts of this clonotype. The chain employs TRBV5-1 and TRBJ2-5; D might be TRBD1 (5 bases). V lost 5 bases, J lost 5 bases, and 16 bases lay in between. Germline CDR1 and CDR2: SGHRS and YFSETQ. There are 14 residues in the CDR3. CDR3: CASRLDSAWETQYF. CDR3 nucleotides: TGCGCCAGCAGACTCGACAGTGCGTGGGAGACCCAGTACTTC.

The table lists this clonotype with many counts. V gene TRBV4-1 combines with J gene TRBJ2-7; 7 bases agree with TRBD1. The CDR3 totals 13 residues. Trimming took 4 bases from V and 4 from J; bases not matched to a gene: 4. Germline CDR1 reads MGHRA; CDR2 reads YSYEKL. CDR3 coding DNA: TGCGCCAGCAGCCGGGAACAGGGGTACGAGCAGTACTTC. This codes for CASSREQGYEQYF.

There are many counts of this clonotype. The rearrangement joins TRBV3-1 to TRBJ1-1; 9 positions agree with TRBD1. Germline CDR1 reads LGHDT; CDR2 reads YNNKEL (reference sequence). The CDR3 extends over 15 amino acids. With V trimmed by 6 bases and J by 0 bases, 5 bases remained unmatched. CDR3 DNA: TGTGCCAGCAGTTACAGGGGGCGGCTGAACACTGAAGCTTTCTTT. Protein sequence: CASSYRGRLNTEAFF. Using reference TRBV3-1 and TRBJ1-1 for the parts outside the CDR3, the full variable domain is DTAVSQTPKYLVTQMGNDKSIKCEQNLGHDTMYWYKQDSKKFLKIMFSYNNKELIINETVPNRFSPKSPDKAHLNLHINSLELGDSAVYFCASSYRGRLNTEAFFGQGTRLTVV.

This clonotype was detected many times. The chain has TRBV7-8 and TRBJ2-7, with 9 bases matching TRBD1. The CDR3 contains 14 residues. J was trimmed by 6 bases and V by 6 bases; bases with no gene match: 9. CDR1 is SGHVS and CDR2 is FQNEAQ in the germline V gene. This CDR3 is CASSRDRGFFEQYF. In DNA, the CDR3 is TGTGCCAGCAGTAGAGACAGGGGGTTCTTCGAGCAGTACTTC.

This clonotype was seen many times. CDR3 region: CASTQFEFYNEQFF. CDR3 coding DNA: TGCGCCAGCACTCAATTTGAGTTCTACAATGAGCAGTTCTTC. J is TRBJ2-1 and V is TRBV5-1; D is unresolved. This CDR3 region has 14 residues. The germline gives CDR1 SGHRS, CDR2 YFSETQ. With 6 bases removed from V and 3 bases from J, the gap between germline ends came to 13 bases.

The sample holds many counts of this clonotype. J is TRBJ2-7 and V is TRBV4-1, with 9 bases aligning to TRBD2. Trimming cost V 1 base and J 7 bases; bases outside gene matches: 20. CDR1 and CDR2 (germline): MGHRA, YSYEKL. The CDR3 loop spans 19 amino acids. CDR3 DNA sequence: TGCGCCAGCAGCCAAGTCAAACCCCCCGGGCGGGAGGGTCGTTATGAGCAGTACTTC. Protein sequence: CASSQVKPPGREGRYEQYF.

V is TRBV28 and J is TRBJ2-7; D is undetermined. The CDR3 is 11 residues long. V lost 4 bases to trimming and J lost 4 bases, with 5 bases between them. Per germline, CDR1 MDHEN and CDR2 SYDVKM. CDR3 in DNA: TGTGCCAGCAGTTCCCTTTACGAGCAGTACTTC. Amino acids: CASSSLYEQYF.

This clonotype was picked up many times. This chain uses TRBV7-2 with TRBJ2-1; D gene unclear. V lost 4 bases and J lost 9, with 13 bases in between. Germline CDR1 reads SGHTA; CDR2 reads FQGNSA. CDR3 length: 13 residues. The CDR3 spells CASSSTSNFEQFF. For the CDR3, the DNA is TGTGCCAGCAGCTCTACATCGAACTTTGAGCAGTTCTTC.

Note on this clonotype: A much more abundant neighbour one base away suggests this may be a read error. The V and J genes are TRBV29-1 and TRBJ2-7; 10 bases agree with TRBD1. The V and J ends lost 6 bases and 5 bases, in that order; junction bases with no gene match: 7. Germline assignment: CDR1 SQVTM and CDR2 ANQGSEA. The CDR3 has 13 amino acids. The CDR3 nucleotides are TGCAGCGTGAGGGGACAGGGGAACGACGAGCAGTACTTC. It yields the protein CSVRGQGNDEQYF.

This clonotype was seen ten or more times. The J gene is TRBJ2-1, the V gene TRBV27; TRBD2 matches 10 bases. Per germline, CDR1 MNHEY and CDR2 SMNVEV (reference sequence). The V and J ends lost 7 bases and 12 bases, in that order; junction bases with no gene match: 15. The CDR3 runs to 15 residues. The CDR3 region is CASNTGGLAGAGQFF. The CDR3 DNA reads TGTGCCAGCAACACCGGAGGGCTAGCGGGGGCGGGGCAGTTCTTC.

The V and J genes are TRBV2 and TRBJ2-5; the match to TRBD2 covers 10 bases. J lost 4 bases, V lost 10 bases, and 6 bases had no gene match. Germline V gives CDR1 SNHLY, CDR2 FYNNEI. There are 13 residues in the CDR3. Here the CDR3 reads CATSSGSVETQYF. The CDR3 bases are TGTGCCACCTCTAGCGGGAGCGTAGAGACCCAGTACTTC.

In this sample, this clonotype turned up many times. This chain links TRBV10-3 with TRBJ2-2; D remains ambiguous. The CDR3 sequence is 13 residues long. Germline CDR1 is ENHRY and CDR2 is SYGVKD. The V gene lost 8 bases and the J gene lost 2 bases, with 9 bases spanning the gap. CDR3: CAIDGPNTGELFF. The CDR3 bases are TGTGCCATCGACGGACCAAACACCGGGGAGCTGTTTTTT.

The chain recombines TRBV7-8 with TRBJ1-3; D perhaps matches TRBD1 (6 bases). The CDR3 covers 17 residues. Per the germline V gene, CDR1 is SGHVS and CDR2 is FQNEAQ. V dropped 0 bases and J dropped 1 base, with 13 bases sitting between them. The CDR3 protein is CASSLARGLRSGNTIYF. The CDR3 coding sequence is TGTGCCAGCAGCTTAGCGCGGGGGCTTCGGTCTGGAAACACCATATATTTT.

This clonotype was detected many times. The chain recombines TRBV5-8 with TRBJ2-7; 8 nucleotides line up with TRBD2. CDR1 SGHTS and CDR2 YDEGEE come from the germline V gene. The ends lost 4 bases at V and 2 bases at J; junction bases unmatched: 8. CDR3 size: 15 residues. The CDR3 loop reads CASSHNPGLAYEQYV. CDR3 in DNA: TGTGCCAGCAGCCACAATCCGGGACTAGCCTACGAGCAGTACGTC.